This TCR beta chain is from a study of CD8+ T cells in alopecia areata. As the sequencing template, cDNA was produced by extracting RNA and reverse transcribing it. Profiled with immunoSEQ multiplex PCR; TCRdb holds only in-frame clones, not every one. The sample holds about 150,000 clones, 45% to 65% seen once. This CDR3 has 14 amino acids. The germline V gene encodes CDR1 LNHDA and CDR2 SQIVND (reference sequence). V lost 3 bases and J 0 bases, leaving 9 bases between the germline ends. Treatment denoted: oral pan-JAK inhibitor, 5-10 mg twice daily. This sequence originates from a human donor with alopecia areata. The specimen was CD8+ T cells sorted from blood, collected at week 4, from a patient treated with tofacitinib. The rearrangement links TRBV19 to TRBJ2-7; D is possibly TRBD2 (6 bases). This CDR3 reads CASSIGGDSYEQYF. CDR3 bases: TGTGCCAGTAGTATCGGAGGGGACTCCTACGAGCAGTACTTC. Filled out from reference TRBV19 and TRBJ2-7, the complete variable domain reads DGGITQSPKYLFRKEGQNVTLSCEQNLNHDAMYWYRQDPGQGLRLIYYSQIVNDFQKGDIAEGYSVSREKKESFPLTVTSAQKNPTAFYLCASSIGGDSYEQYFGPGTRLTVT.